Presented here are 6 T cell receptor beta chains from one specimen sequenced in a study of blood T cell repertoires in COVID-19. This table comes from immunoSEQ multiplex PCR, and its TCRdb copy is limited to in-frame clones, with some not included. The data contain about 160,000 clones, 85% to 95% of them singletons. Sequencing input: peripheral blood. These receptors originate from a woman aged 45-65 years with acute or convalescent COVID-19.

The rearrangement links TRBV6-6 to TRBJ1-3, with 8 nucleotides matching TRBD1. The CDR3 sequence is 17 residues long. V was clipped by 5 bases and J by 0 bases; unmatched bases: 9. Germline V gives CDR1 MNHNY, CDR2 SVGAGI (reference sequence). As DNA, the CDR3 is TGTGCCAGCAGTCCTTCCAGGGGGCTTGCCTCTGGAAACACCATATATTTT. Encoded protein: CASSPSRGLASGNTIYF.

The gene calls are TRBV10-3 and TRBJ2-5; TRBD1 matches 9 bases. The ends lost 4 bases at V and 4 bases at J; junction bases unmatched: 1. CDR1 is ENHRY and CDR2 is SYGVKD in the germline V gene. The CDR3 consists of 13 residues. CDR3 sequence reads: CAISVQGAETQYF. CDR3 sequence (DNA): TGTGCCATCAGTGTACAGGGGGCAGAGACCCAGTACTTC.

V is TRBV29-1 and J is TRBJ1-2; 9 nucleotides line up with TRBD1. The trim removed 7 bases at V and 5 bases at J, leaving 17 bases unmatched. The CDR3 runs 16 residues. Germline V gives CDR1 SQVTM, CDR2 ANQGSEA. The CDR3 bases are TGCAGCGCTGTCCCCCGACAGGGGGAAATCCCATATGGCTACACCTTC. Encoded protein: CSAVPRQGEIPYGYTF. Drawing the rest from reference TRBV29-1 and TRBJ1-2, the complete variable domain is SAVISQKPSRDICQRGTSLTIQCQVDSQVTMMFWYRQQPGQSLTLIATANQGSEATYESGFVIDKFPISRPNLTFSTLTVSNMSPEDSSIYLCSAVPRQGEIPYGYTFGSGTRLTVV.

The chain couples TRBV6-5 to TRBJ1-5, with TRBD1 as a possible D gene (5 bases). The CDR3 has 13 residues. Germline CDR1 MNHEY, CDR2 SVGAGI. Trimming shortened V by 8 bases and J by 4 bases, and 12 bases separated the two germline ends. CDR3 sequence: CASADGGNQPQHF. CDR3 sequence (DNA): TGTGCCAGCGCAGATGGGGGGAATCAGCCCCAGCATTTT.

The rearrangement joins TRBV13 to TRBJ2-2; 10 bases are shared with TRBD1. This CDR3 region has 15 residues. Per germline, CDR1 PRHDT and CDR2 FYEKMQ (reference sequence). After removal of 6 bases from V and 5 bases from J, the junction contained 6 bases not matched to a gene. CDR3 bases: TGTGCCAGCAGTCGGACAGGGGGAGGTACCGGGGAGCTGTTTTTT. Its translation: CASSRTGGGTGELFF.

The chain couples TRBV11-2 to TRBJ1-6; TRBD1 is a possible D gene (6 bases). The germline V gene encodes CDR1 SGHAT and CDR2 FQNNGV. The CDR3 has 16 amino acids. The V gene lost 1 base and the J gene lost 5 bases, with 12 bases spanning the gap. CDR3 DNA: TGTGCCAGCAGCTTAGCCGCGCAGGGGAATAATTCACCCCTCCACTTT. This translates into CASSLAAQGNNSPLHF.